One sample yielded the 6 T cell receptor beta chains listed below, sequenced in a study of beta chain features in type 1 diabetes. Investigators reverse transcribed all isolated RNA, so they sequenced expressed TCRB transcripts. Sequencing was performed with immunoSEQ multiplex PCR; in TCRdb, only in-frame clones are kept and a portion is missing. The table shows hundreds of thousands of clones, with 11% occurring only once. Sequences were obtained from naive CD4+ T cells from blood. These receptors were taken from a woman aged 18 to 35 in good health.

The genes are TRBV5-1 and TRBJ2-1; a weak D match, TRBD2 (6 bases). Germline values: CDR1 SGHRS, CDR2 YFSETQ. The CDR3 loop spans 15 amino acids. The ends were cut back, 0 bases at V and 3 bases at J, with 10 bases in the middle. The CDR3 region is CASSLGGGVYNEQFF. The CDR3 coding sequence is TGCGCCAGCAGCTTGGGAGGAGGGGTCTACAATGAGCAGTTCTTC. Looking up the rest from reference TRBV5-1 and TRBJ2-1 gives the full variable domain: KAGVTQTPRYLIKTRGQQVTLSCSPISGHRSVSWYQQTPGQGLQFLFEYFSETQRNKGNFPGRFSGRQFSNSRSEMNVSTLELGDSALYLCASSLGGGVYNEQFFGPGTRLTVL.

This clone turned up a few times. The chain joins TRBV15 to TRBJ2-6; tentatively, D is TRBD2 (6 bases). The germline gives CDR1 LNHNV, CDR2 YYDKDF (reference sequence). CDR3 length equals 15 residues. Trimming left V 4 bases short and J 2 bases short, with 9 bases between. This CDR3 is CATSMRRAGANVLTF. The CDR3 DNA is TGTGCCACCAGCATGAGGAGGGCTGGGGCCAACGTCCTGACTTTC.

This clone came up a few times. This chain joins TRBV9 and TRBJ1-1; a possible D gene is TRBD1 (5 bases). CDR3 length: 14 amino acids. V was trimmed by 3 bases and J by 1 base, leaving 10 bases between them. CDR1 is SGDLS, CDR2 YYNGEE, per germline. The CDR3: CASSAAGRNTEAFF. The DNA for the CDR3 is TGTGCCAGCAGCGCCGCGGGGCGGAACACTGAAGCTTTCTTT.

This clone was observed a few times. The chain carries TRBV29-1 and TRBJ1-1, with D possibly matching TRBD1 (5 bases). V dropped 7 bases and J dropped 3 bases, with 12 bases sitting between them. Germline CDR1 and CDR2: SQVTM and ANQGSEA. CDR3 length: 12 residues. Here the CDR3 reads CSGNDRDTEAFF. In nucleotides, the CDR3 is TGCAGCGGGAATGACAGAGACACTGAAGCTTTCTTT.

The chain carries TRBV7-9 and TRBJ1-6, with 9 bases that match TRBD1. This CDR3 contains 15 residues. After removal of 1 base from V and 10 bases from J, the junction contained 5 bases not matched to a gene. Germline CDR1 reads SEHNR; CDR2 reads FQNEAQ (reference sequence). The chain's CDR3 is CASSLGDRDQSPLHF. The CDR3, as DNA: TGTGCCAGCAGCTTAGGGGACAGGGATCAATCACCCCTCCACTTT.

There are many counts of this clone. V is TRBV7-9 and J is TRBJ2-1; 8 bases fit TRBD2. The CDR3 spans 16 residues. CDR1 is SEHNR, CDR2 FQNEAQ, per germline (reference sequence). J lost 2 bases, V lost 3 bases, and 6 bases had no gene match. Here the CDR3 DNA reads TGTGCCAGCAGCTTTGTAACTAGCGGAACCTACAATGAGCAGTTCTTC. As protein: CASSFVTSGTYNEQFF.